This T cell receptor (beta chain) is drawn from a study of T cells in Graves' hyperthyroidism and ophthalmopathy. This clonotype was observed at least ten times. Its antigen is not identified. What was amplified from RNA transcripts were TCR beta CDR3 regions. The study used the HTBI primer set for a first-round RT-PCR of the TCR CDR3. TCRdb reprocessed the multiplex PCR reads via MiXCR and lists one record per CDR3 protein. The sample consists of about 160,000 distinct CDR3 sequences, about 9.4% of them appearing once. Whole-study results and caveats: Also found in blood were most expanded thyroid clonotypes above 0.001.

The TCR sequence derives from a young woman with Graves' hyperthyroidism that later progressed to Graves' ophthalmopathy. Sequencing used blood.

CDR3 residues: CASSPDRGRTYEQYF. The CDR3 region has the DNA TGTGCCAGCAGCCCTGACAGGGGAAGAACCTACGAGCAGTACTTC. The chain has TRBV7-2 and TRBJ2-7; 8 bases line up with TRBD1. The CDR3 loop spans 15 amino acids. V gave up 5 bases and J gave up 2 bases; unmatched junction bases: 8. Germline values: CDR1 SGHTA, CDR2 FQGNSA.